Shown below are 15 T cell receptor beta chains from a single sample sequenced in a study of blood T cells in healthy people across ages. A J-beta primer mix and a sample-barcoded 5' primer were used in a second PCR of about 7 to 12 cycles. MiXCR was run by TCRdb on the 5' RACE reads, yielding one entry per CDR3 protein. The table records some 730,000 distinct CDR3 sequences, about a fifth of them present only once. Sequencing was performed on blood. These receptors all come from a man aged 65 to 85 in good health.

The rearrangement links TRBV4-2 to TRBJ1-1; tentative D call: TRBD1 (5 bases). CDR1 LGHNA and CDR2 YNFKEQ come from the germline V gene. The germline V and J ends were trimmed by 1 base and 4 bases, with 10 bases remaining between them. The CDR3 loop spans 14 amino acids. The CDR3 bases are TGTGCCAGCAGCCAAGGTCCAAGGGGCACTGAAGCTTTCTTT. As protein: CASSQGPRGTEAFF.

This clonotype was seen a handful of times. CDR3 coding DNA: TGTGCCAGCAGTTCGGTACTAGCGGGGGGGGAGACCCAGTACTTC. The encoded protein is CASSSVLAGGETQYF. V gene TRBV28 combines with J gene TRBJ2-5; 13 nucleotides agree with TRBD2. Trimming at V came to 4 bases and at J to 5 bases, leaving 4 bases not matched to a gene. The CDR3 loop spans 15 amino acids. Per germline, CDR1 MDHEN and CDR2 SYDVKM.

This clonotype was counted ten times or more. The V gene is TRBV7-8, the J gene TRBJ2-7; D is perhaps TRBD1 (6 bases). V was trimmed by 7 bases and J by 3 bases, leaving 10 bases between them. The CDR3 spans 12 residues. Germline V gene lookup returns CDR1 SGHVS and CDR2 FQNEAQ. Here the CDR3 reads CASTRDIYEQYF. As DNA, the CDR3 is TGTGCCAGCACCCGGGACATCTACGAGCAGTACTTC.

This clonotype appeared a few times. The chain has TRBV3-1 and TRBJ1-3; D remains ambiguous. CDR3 length equals 16 residues. The V end was cut by 0 bases, the J end by 0 bases, with 9 bases between. CDR1 and CDR2 (germline): LGHDT, YNNKEL (reference sequence). The CDR3 here is CASSQDPHSSGNTIYF. DNA of the CDR3: TGTGCCAGCAGCCAAGATCCCCACAGCTCTGGAAACACCATATATTTT.

V usage is TRBV19 and J usage is TRBJ2-3; perhaps TRBD2 as D (6 bases). Trimming cost V 3 bases and J 4 bases, with 14 bases left between them. Germline CDR1 is LNHDA and CDR2 is SQIVND (reference sequence). The CDR3 has 15 amino acids. CDR3 in DNA: TGTGCCAGTAGTATTAGTGGCGGGGTTGCAGATACGCAGTATTTT. This translates into CASSISGGVADTQYF.

In its sample, this clonotype was seen a few times. V is TRBV20-1 and J is TRBJ2-5; a weak D match, TRBD2 (6 bases). Germline V gene sequence: CDR1 DFQATT, CDR2 SNEGSKA (reference sequence). The CDR3 has 13 amino acids. V was clipped by 3 bases and J by 0 bases, with 8 bases between them. The CDR3 nucleotides are TGCAGTGCTAGGGGGGACTACCAAGAGACCCAGTACTTC. Translated: CSARGDYQETQYF.

This clonotype was observed a handful of times. The J gene is TRBJ2-5, the V gene TRBV6-2 or TRBV6-3, with D hard to call. The CDR3 loop spans 13 amino acids. Trimming removed 1 base from V and 6 bases from J, with 9 bases in between. Germline assignment: CDR1 MNHEY and CDR2 SVGEGT. This CDR3 is CASSYLVSQTQYF. DNA for the CDR3: TGTGCCAGCAGTTACTTAGTCTCGCAGACCCAGTACTTC.

The sample holds a few counts of this clonotype. The V gene is TRBV7-2, the J gene TRBJ2-1; D is unclear. The CDR3 runs to 14 residues. The germline V gene encodes CDR1 SGHTA and CDR2 FQGNSA. The V end was cut by 8 bases, the J end by 2 bases, with 13 bases between. CDR3 in amino acids: CASARIAAYNEQFF. The CDR3 region has the DNA TGTGCCAGCGCGAGGATAGCTGCCTACAATGAGCAGTTCTTC.

In the case of this clonotype: The germline gene is not matched at one end of the junction; a read error may be the cause. The chain is built from TRBV27 and TRBJ2-6; possible D gene TRBD2, 5 bases. Germline assignment: CDR1 MNHEY and CDR2 SMNVEV (reference sequence). The CDR3 has 15 amino acids. The CDR3 here is CASKRGSSGVNVLTF. The CDR3 nucleotides read TGTGCCAGCAAACGGGGTAGCTCTGGGGTCAACGTCCTGACTTTC.

The genes are TRBV5-1 and TRBJ2-5, with TRBD1 matching over 8 bases. The closer fit of TRBJ2-7 to the DNA end suggests the J call may be wrong. The CDR3 covers 13 residues. Germline V gene sequence: CDR1 SGHRS, CDR2 YFSETQ. The CDR3 spells CASDPGQGNEQYF. The CDR3 DNA is TGCGCCAGTGACCCCGGACAGGGTAACGAGCAGTACTTC.

A few counts support this clonotype. The chain uses TRBV20-1 and TRBJ2-1; TRBD1 might be the D (7 bases). Trimming removed 7 bases at V and 1 base at J, with 20 bases between. The CDR3 length is 16 residues. Germline values: CDR1 DFQATT, CDR2 SNEGSKA (reference sequence). The CDR3 spells CSVKPGDSPSYNEQFF. The CDR3 region has the DNA TGCAGTGTTAAGCCGGGGGACAGCCCATCCTACAATGAGCAGTTCTTC.

This clonotype was counted a few times. This chain uses TRBV5-5 with TRBJ1-2; 10 bases map to TRBD1. Germline values: CDR1 SGHKS, CDR2 YYEKEE (reference sequence). The junction had 10 bases not matched to a gene; V was cut back by 4 bases and J by 7 bases. The CDR3 is 15 residues long. CDR3 sequence (DNA): TGTGCCAGCAGCCCGCCGGGACAGGGGATGGTTGGCTACACCTTC. This encodes CASSPPGQGMVGYTF.

In its sample, this clonotype was seen a few times. The chain joins TRBV12-3 or TRBV12-4 to TRBJ2-3, with 13 bases matching TRBD2. With 6 bases clipped from V and 1 base from J, the junction kept 7 bases outside the gene matches. The CDR3 has 17 residues. This CDR3 reads CASRHPGLAGGTDTQYF. The CDR3 DNA sequence: TGTGCCAGCAGACACCCAGGACTAGCGGGGGGCACAGATACGCAGTATTTT.

The chain uses TRBV5-1 and TRBJ1-6; unclear D gene. V shed 1 base and J shed 7 bases, with 9 bases lying between them. CDR1 and CDR2 from the germline V gene are SGHRS and YFSETQ. This CDR3 is 14 amino acids long. Here the CDR3 DNA reads TGCGCCAGCAGCTTGATGACACAGAATTCACCCCTCCACTTT. Translation: CASSLMTQNSPLHF.

Regarding this clonotype: At one boundary the junction diverges from the germline segment, which might be a read error. V is TRBV12-3 or TRBV12-4 and J is TRBJ2-3; TRBD2 is a possible D gene (6 bases). The CDR3 is 16 amino acids. CDR3 nucleotide sequence: TGTGCCGGCAGTCAGGGACTCCTTCTGAGCACAGATACGCAGTATTTT. As protein: CAGSQGLLLSTDTQYF.